One T cell receptor beta chain is described in this entry. The table came from immunoSEQ multiplex PCR; TCRdb's copy has only in-frame clones and leaves some out. Of around 86,000 clones listed, roughly 91% are singletons. These data belong to a study of OX40 agonist ivuxolimab in advanced cancers. The J segment lost 2 bases and the V segment lost 2 bases, leaving 10 bases of the junction unmatched. The germline V gene has CDR1 SGDLS and CDR2 YYNGEE. This CDR3 contains 17 residues. The material sequenced was CD4+ or CD8+ T cells sorted from blood, taken in a trial of the OX40 agonist ivuxolimab. This TCR was sampled from an adult with an advanced solid tumor such as melanoma, head and neck, liver or kidney cancer. The chain couples TRBV9 to TRBJ2-5; 9 nucleotides agree with TRBD2. The CDR3 protein is CASSVSRGGGKQETQYF. In nucleotides, the CDR3 is TGTGCCAGCAGCGTTTCGCGGGGGGGAGGAAAGCAAGAGACCCAGTACTTC.